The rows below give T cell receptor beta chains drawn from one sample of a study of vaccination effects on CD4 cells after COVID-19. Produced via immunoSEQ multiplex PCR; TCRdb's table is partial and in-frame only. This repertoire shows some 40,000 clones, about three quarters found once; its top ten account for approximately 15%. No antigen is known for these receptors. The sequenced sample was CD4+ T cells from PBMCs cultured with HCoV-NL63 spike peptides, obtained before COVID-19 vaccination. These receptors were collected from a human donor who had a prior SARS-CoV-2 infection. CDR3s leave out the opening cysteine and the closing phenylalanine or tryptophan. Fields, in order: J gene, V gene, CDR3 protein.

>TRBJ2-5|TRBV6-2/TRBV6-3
ASSGPRTSGGAETQY
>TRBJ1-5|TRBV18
ASSRDGSNQPQH
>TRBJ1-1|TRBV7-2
ASSLLGTGNTEAF
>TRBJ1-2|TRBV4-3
ASSQDRAGWNYGYT
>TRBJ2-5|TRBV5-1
ASSLVLAGGIQETQY
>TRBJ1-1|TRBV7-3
ASSDRGGTEAF
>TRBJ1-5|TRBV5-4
ASSSGGLSQPQH
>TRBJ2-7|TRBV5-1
ASSFMGSSYEQY
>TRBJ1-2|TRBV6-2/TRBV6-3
ASSFRQGWGYT
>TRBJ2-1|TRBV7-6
ASSLYGAGGYNEQF
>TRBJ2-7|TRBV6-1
ASSDPGLPYEQY
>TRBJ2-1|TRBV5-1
ASSSLAGGTYNEQF
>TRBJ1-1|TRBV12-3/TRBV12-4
ASNTGRQAGAF
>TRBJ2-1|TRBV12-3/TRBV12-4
ASKPAGYNEQF
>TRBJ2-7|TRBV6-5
ARPGGYEQY
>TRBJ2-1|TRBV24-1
ATSPGHSSYNEQF
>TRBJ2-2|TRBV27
ASRPYDRNTGELF
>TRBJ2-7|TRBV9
ASSVDRGPYEQY
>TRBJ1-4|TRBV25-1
ASSPGQANEKLF
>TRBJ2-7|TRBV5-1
ASSRTVSYEQY
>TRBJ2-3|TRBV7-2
ASSLAAGGTDTQY
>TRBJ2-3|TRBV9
ASSGSGSVTDTQY
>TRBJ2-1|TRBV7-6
ASSLGQNNEQF
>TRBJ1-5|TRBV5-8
ASSLRQGNQPQH
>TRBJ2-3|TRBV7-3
ASSLRGQGRSDTQY
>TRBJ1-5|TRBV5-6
ASSLSGGDQPQH
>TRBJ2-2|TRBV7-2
ASSLAGGLDGELF
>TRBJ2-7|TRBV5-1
ASSLEGFGFEQY
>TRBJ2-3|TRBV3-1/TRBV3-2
ASSLRRHLYTDTQY
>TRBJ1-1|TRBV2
ASSDQAARLEAF
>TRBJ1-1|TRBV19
ASSIGATGRGTEAF
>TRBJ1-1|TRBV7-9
ASSLDTGTEAF
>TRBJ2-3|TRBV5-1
ASGGSSGGTNTDTQY
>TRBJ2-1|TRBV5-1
ASRLAGSSYNEQF
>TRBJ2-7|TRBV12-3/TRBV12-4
ASSLDGFRGQY
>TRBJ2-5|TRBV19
ASSQGLAGVGQETQY
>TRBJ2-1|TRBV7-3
ASSRSGSSYNEQF
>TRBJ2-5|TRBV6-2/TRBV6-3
ASSYTALAGGRGETQY
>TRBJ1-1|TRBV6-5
ASSYMDRNTEAF
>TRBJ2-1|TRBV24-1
ATSGPLAGGPSEQF
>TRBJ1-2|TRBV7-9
ASSRNVGGARVLPT
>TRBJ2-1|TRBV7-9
ASIQGQGPHEQF
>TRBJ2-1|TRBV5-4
ASSPGLANNEQF
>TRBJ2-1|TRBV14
ASSQLAGGYNEQF
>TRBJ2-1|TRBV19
ASSQNLGYWGVNSYNEQF
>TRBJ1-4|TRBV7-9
ASSHSQKLF
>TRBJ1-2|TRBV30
AWAPGHDYGYT
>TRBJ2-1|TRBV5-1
ASSRLGFRSGEQF
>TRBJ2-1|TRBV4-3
ASSQGPGVDLTNEQF
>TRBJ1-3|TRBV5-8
ASSPTWQGNTIY
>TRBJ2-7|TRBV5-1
ASSLAPGGLRYEQY